This T cell receptor beta chain was found in a study of blood T cell repertoires in COVID-19. Germline V gene data show CDR1 as MNHGY and CDR2 as SVAAGI. V was cut by 2 bases and J by 3 bases, with 13 bases left in between. The CDR3 contains 15 residues. Libraries were prepared by immunoSEQ multiplex PCR; TCRdb keeps only in-frame clonotypes and omits some of them. The repertoire consists of around 130,000 clones, with approximately 84% occurring once and the leading ten covering more than 10%. The count of this clone is one. The clonotype originates from a human donor in a cohort sampled during active COVID-19. The specimen sequenced was peripheral blood. The J gene is TRBJ1-1, the V gene TRBV6-9; a weak D match, TRBD1 (5 bases). Written as DNA, the CDR3 is TGTGCCAGCAGTTATCCCCGGGGGGGGGACACTGAAGCTTTCTTT. Encoded protein: CASSYPRGGDTEAFF.